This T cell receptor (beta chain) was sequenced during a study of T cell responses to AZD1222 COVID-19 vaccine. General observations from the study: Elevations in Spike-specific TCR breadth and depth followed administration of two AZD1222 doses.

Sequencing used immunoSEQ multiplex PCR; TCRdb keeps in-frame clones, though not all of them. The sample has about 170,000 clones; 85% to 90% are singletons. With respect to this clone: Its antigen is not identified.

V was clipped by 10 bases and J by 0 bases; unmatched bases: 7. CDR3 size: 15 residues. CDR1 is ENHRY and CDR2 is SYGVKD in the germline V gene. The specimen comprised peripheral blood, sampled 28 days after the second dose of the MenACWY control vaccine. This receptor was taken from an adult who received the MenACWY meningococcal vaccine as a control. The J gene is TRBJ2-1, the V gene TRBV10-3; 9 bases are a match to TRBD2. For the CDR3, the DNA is TGTGCCACCCAAGCGGGAGGAAGCTCCTACAATGAGCAGTTCTTC. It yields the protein CATQAGGSSYNEQFF.